These 25 T cell receptor beta chains share one sample of origin, sequenced in a study of PD-1 blockade in classical Hodgkin lymphoma. Every one of the patients relapsed after autologous stem cell transplantation (brentuximab vedotin exposure was variable). Assay used: immunoSEQ multiplex PCR; TCRdb lists only in-frame clones, some missing. The repertoire consists of under 15,000 clones, with approximately 92% occurring once and the leading ten covering over 9.5%. This specimen was peripheral blood mononuclear cells (PBMCs), taken at baseline. These receptors all come from a human donor with classical Hodgkin lymphoma.

The V and J genes are TRBV7-9 and TRBJ1-6, with D perhaps matching TRBD1 (6 bases). V shed 2 bases and J shed 5 bases, with 10 bases lying between them. This CDR3 has 15 residues. The germline gives CDR1 SEHNR, CDR2 FQNEAQ (reference sequence). This CDR3 is CASSLRTGNNSPLHF. The CDR3 DNA sequence: TGTGCCAGCAGCTTACGCACAGGGAATAATTCACCCCTCCACTTT.

The rearrangement uses TRBV5-1 and TRBJ1-3; TRBD1 is a possible D gene (5 bases). Germline V lookup: CDR1 SGHRS, CDR2 YFSETQ. The V gene lost 6 bases and the J gene lost 6 bases, with 16 bases spanning the gap. The CDR3 consists of 14 residues. CDR3 protein: CASTRGTGENTIYF. CDR3 bases: TGCGCCAGCACCCGGGGCACAGGAGAAAACACCATATATTTT.

The chain carries TRBV5-1 and TRBJ2-3, with TRBD2 identical over 9 bases. CDR1 is SGHRS and CDR2 is YFSETQ in the germline V gene. V lost 3 bases, J lost 6 bases, and 8 bases stayed unmatched. This CDR3 is built from 15 residues. For the CDR3, the DNA is TGCGCCAGCAGCTCGGGCGGGGGGGATGTGGATACGCAGTATTTT. Protein: CASSSGGGDVDTQYF.

The chain joins TRBV5-1 to TRBJ2-2; D call uncertain. Between the trimmed V and J ends, which lost 1 base and 4 bases, there was a span of 8 bases. The CDR3 has 14 amino acids. Looked up from germline, CDR1 is SGHRS and CDR2 is YFSETQ. CDR3 protein: CASSLMDLTGELFF. The CDR3 nucleotides are TGCGCCAGCAGCTTGATGGACCTCACCGGGGAGCTGTTTTTT.

The rearrangement joins TRBV5-1 to TRBJ2-5, with 10 bases matching TRBD1. The CDR3 contains 16 residues. J gave up 7 bases and V 4 bases, and 13 bases lay outside the gene matches. Germline CDR1 and CDR2: SGHRS and YFSETQ. The DNA for the CDR3 is TGCGCCAGCAGCGTCAACGGACAGGGGGTTATAGGGACCCAGTACTTC. Protein sequence: CASSVNGQGVIGTQYF.

The V and J genes are TRBV7-8 and TRBJ2-4; unclear D gene. Germline lookup yields CDR1 SGHVS and CDR2 FQNEAQ. V shed 5 bases and J shed 6 bases, with 11 bases lying between them. The length of the CDR3 is 13 residues. The CDR3 region is CASSVDGGNIQYF. The CDR3 bases are TGTGCCAGCAGCGTCGACGGCGGAAACATTCAGTACTTC.

The chain combines TRBV7-2 with TRBJ2-5, with TRBD2 matching over 9 bases. CDR1 is SGHTA and CDR2 is FQGNSA in the germline V gene. This CDR3 is built from 16 residues. The ends lost 5 bases at V and 2 bases at J; junction bases unmatched: 9. CDR3 amino acids: CASSGARGGRQETQYF. The DNA of the CDR3 is TGTGCCAGCAGCGGTGCGCGGGGGGGCCGTCAAGAGACCCAGTACTTC.

The V call is TRBV11-2, the J call TRBJ2-6; TRBD1 matches at 7 bases. The CDR3 has 18 residues. Germline V CDR1 and CDR2: SGHAT, FQNNGV. Trimming removed 5 bases from V and 2 bases from J; junction bases left unmatched: 12. The CDR3, as DNA: TGTGCCAGCAGCGGCCGGGACAGACCTGATCCTGGGGCCAACGTCCTGACTTTC. The encoded protein is CASSGRDRPDPGANVLTF.

V usage is TRBV5-1 and J usage is TRBJ2-7; 7 bases map to TRBD2. V dropped 0 bases and J dropped 4; count of bases not matched to a gene: 4. This CDR3 spans 14 amino acids. Germline V CDR1 and CDR2: SGHRS, YFSETQ. The CDR3 DNA reads as TGCGCCAGCAGCTTGGAAGGGCGGGGGTACGAGCAGTACTTC. Translation gives CASSLEGRGYEQYF.

The J gene is TRBJ2-5, the V gene TRBV7-6; the match to TRBD1 covers 8 bases. Germline V gives CDR1 SGHVS, CDR2 FNYEAQ. The CDR3 runs 14 residues. The V and J ends lost 0 bases and 5 bases, in that order; junction bases with no gene match: 2. The CDR3 spells CASSLARGQETQYF. Written as DNA, the CDR3 is TGTGCCAGCAGCTTAGCCAGGGGGCAGGAGACCCAGTACTTC.

This chain links TRBV5-8 with TRBJ1-1; D may be TRBD1 (5 bases). With 1 base removed from V and 3 bases from J, the gap between germline ends came to 16 bases. The germline V gene has CDR1 SGHTS and CDR2 YDEGEE. The CDR3 spans 16 residues. The CDR3 DNA follows: TGTGCCAGCAGCTTGATCGCAGGGCCTTGGGACACTGAAGCTTTCTTT. Translated: CASSLIAGPWDTEAFF.

This clone occurred once. The gene calls are TRBV19 and TRBJ2-2, with 7 bases aligning to TRBD1. CDR3 size: 17 residues. V lost 5 bases and J lost 1; bases outside the gene matches: 10. CDR1 is LNHDA and CDR2 is SQIVND in the germline V gene (reference sequence). The CDR3 nucleotides are TGTGCCAGTAGTTTGCAATTTGGGACAGAGAACACCGGGGAGCTGTTTTTT. It codes for CASSLQFGTENTGELFF. The full variable domain, completed using reference TRBV19 and TRBJ2-2, is DGGITQSPKYLFRKEGQNVTLSCEQNLNHDAMYWYRQDPGQGLRLIYYSQIVNDFQKGDIAEGYSVSREKKESFPLTVTSAQKNPTAFYLCASSLQFGTENTGELFFGEGSRLTVL.

The rearrangement links TRBV30 to TRBJ2-7; weak D call: TRBD1 (7 bases). The CDR3 is 14 residues long. Germline lookup yields CDR1 GTSNPN and CDR2 SVGIG (reference sequence). Trimming took off 1 base at V and 4 bases at J, with 14 bases between the two ends. CDR3 DNA sequence: TGTGCCTGGAGTGCGGCAGGGGGAGGTTACGAGCAGTACTTC. Protein product: CAWSAAGGGYEQYF.

The V gene is TRBV6-4, the J gene TRBJ2-3; 10 bases are a match to TRBD2. The CDR3 contains 14 residues. Germline V gives CDR1 MRHNA, CDR2 SNTAGT. V was pared by 5 bases and J by 2 bases, with 1 base of the junction left unmatched. CDR3 loop: CASSSGGATDTQYF. Here the CDR3 DNA reads TGTGCCAGCAGTAGCGGGGGGGCCACAGATACGCAGTATTTT.

The rearrangement uses TRBV5-4 and TRBJ2-2; TRBD2 agrees at 8 bases. With V trimmed by 4 bases and J by 10 bases, 12 bases remained unmatched. The CDR3 is 15 amino acids. CDR1 is SGHNT, CDR2 YYREEE, per germline (reference sequence). The CDR3 here is CASSRGGGNPVELFF. In DNA, the CDR3 is TGTGCCAGCAGCCGGGGGGGCGGAAACCCCGTGGAGCTGTTTTTT.

V and J are TRBV19 and TRBJ2-7; D call uncertain. Germline V gene data show CDR1 as LNHDA and CDR2 as SQIVND (reference sequence). The CDR3 has 13 amino acids. V gave up 0 bases and J gave up 4 bases, with 7 bases separating them. The CDR3 protein is CASSIETSYEQYF. CDR3 coding DNA: TGTGCCAGTAGTATAGAGACAAGTTACGAGCAGTACTTC.

The rearrangement uses TRBV25-1 and TRBJ2-1; unclear D gene. CDR3 length: 11 amino acids. Germline CDR1 reads MGHDK; CDR2 reads SYGVNS. V gave up 5 bases and J gave up 5 bases, with 4 bases separating them. Here the CDR3 reads CASSKNNEQFF. In nucleotides, the CDR3 is TGTGCCAGCAGTAAAAACAATGAGCAGTTCTTC.

The rearrangement links TRBV5-1 to TRBJ2-1; no definite D call. Trimming took off 4 bases at V and 9 bases at J, with 17 bases between the two ends. The CDR3 is made up of 14 amino acids. Germline V gene lookup returns CDR1 SGHRS and CDR2 YFSETQ. CDR3 DNA: TGCGCCAGCAGCGTGGGCCAGAGGCGCGGTGAGCAGTTCTTC. Encoded protein: CASSVGQRRGEQFF.

The chain employs TRBV2 and TRBJ1-5, with TRBD1 identical over 9 bases. Germline CDR1 and CDR2: SNHLY and FYNNEI. Trimming at V came to 6 bases and at J to 6 bases, leaving 9 bases not matched to a gene. The CDR3 runs 15 residues. The CDR3 DNA reads TGTGCCAGCAGCCAAGGGGGACAGGGATTTCAGCCCCAGCATTTT. Protein product: CASSQGGQGFQPQHF.

The chain couples TRBV6-1 to TRBJ2-1, with D perhaps TRBD1 or TRBD2 (5 bases each). The CDR3 is made up of 13 amino acids. Trimming removed 4 bases at V and 15 bases at J, with 19 bases between. Germline CDR1 reads MNHNS; CDR2 reads SASEGT. This CDR3 reads CASSVLPRERPFF. The CDR3 DNA is TGTGCCAGCAGTGTTCTCCCCAGGGAGCGTCCGTTCTTC.

DNA for the CDR3: TGCGCCAGCAGCTTAGTCACTTGGGGCACTGAAGCTTTCTTT. Translating it yields CASSLVTWGTEAFF. The chain couples TRBV5-1 to TRBJ1-1; D is undetermined. Trimming shortened V by 2 bases and J by 4 bases, and 12 bases separated the two germline ends. The CDR3 consists of 14 residues. Germline loops: CDR1 SGHRS, CDR2 YFSETQ.

The CDR3 region has the DNA TGTGCCAGCAGATCCCCAGGACACAGGGATATGGATGAAAAACTGTTTTTT. Translated, it gives CASRSPGHRDMDEKLFF. The chain combines TRBV2 with TRBJ1-4; tentatively, D is TRBD1 (6 bases). The germline gives CDR1 SNHLY, CDR2 FYNNEI. The germline V and J ends were trimmed by 6 bases and 6 bases, with 23 bases remaining between them. The CDR3 sequence is 17 residues long.

The chain is built from TRBV6-1 and TRBJ2-3, with D possibly being TRBD2 (5 bases). CDR1 is MNHNS, CDR2 SASEGT, per germline. Deletions cut 6 bases from V and 2 bases from J, with 12 bases between. CDR3 length equals 14 residues. The CDR3 sequence is CASRRESDTDTQYF. The CDR3 nucleotides are TGTGCCAGCAGGAGGGAGAGCGACACAGATACGCAGTATTTT.

The chain has TRBV2 and TRBJ2-7; 7 nucleotides line up with TRBD2. CDR1 is SNHLY and CDR2 is FYNNEI in the germline V gene. The V and J ends lost 7 bases and 6 bases, in that order; junction bases with no gene match: 6. This CDR3 comprises 12 residues. CDR3: CASNPSGGEQYF. In DNA form, the CDR3 reads TGTGCCAGCAATCCTAGCGGAGGCGAGCAGTACTTC.

J is TRBJ2-7 and V is TRBV5-1; D is unresolved. Germline lookup yields CDR1 SGHRS and CDR2 YFSETQ. The CDR3 has 15 residues. Trimming cost V 0 bases and J 3 bases, with 13 bases left between them. Written as DNA, the CDR3 is TGCGCCAGCAGCTTGGTACGAAGCCCAAACTACGAGCAGTACTTC. Protein product: CASSLVRSPNYEQYF.